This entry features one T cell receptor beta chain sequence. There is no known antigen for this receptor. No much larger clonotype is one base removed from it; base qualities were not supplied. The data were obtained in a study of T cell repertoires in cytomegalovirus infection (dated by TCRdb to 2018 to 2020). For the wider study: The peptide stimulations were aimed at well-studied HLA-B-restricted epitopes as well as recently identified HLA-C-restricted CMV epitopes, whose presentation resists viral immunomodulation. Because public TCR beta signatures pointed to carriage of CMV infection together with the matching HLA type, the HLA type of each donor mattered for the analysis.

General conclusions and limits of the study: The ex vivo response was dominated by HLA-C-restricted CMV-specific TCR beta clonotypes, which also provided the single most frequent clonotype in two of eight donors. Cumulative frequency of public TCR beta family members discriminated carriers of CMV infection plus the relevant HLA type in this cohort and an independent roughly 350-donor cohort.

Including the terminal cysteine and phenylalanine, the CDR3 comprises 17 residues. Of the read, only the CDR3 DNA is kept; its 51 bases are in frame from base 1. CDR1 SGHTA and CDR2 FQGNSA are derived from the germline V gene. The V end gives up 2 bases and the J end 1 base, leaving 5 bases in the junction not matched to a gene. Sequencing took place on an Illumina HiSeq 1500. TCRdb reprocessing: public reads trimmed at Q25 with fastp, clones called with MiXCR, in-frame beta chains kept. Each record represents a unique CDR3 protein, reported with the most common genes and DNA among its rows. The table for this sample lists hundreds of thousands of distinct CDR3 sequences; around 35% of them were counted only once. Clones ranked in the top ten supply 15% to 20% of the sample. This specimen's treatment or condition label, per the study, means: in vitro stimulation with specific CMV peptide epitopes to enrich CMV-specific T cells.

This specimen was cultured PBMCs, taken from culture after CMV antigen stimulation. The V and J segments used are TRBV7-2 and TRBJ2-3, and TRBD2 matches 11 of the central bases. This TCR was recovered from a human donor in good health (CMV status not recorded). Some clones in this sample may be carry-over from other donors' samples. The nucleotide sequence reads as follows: TGTGCCAGCAGCTTAACTTTAGCGGGAGGGGGCACAGATACGCAGTATTTT. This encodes CASSLTLAGGGTDTQYF. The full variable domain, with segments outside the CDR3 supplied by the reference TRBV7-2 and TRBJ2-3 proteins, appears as GAGVSQSPSNKVTEKGKDVELRCDPISGHTALYWYRQSLGQGLEFLIYFQGNSAPDKSGLPSDRFSAERTGGSVSTLTIQRTQQEDSAVYLCASSLTLAGGGTDTQYFGPGTRLTVL.